These 5 T cell receptor beta chains share one sample of origin, sequenced in a study of blood T cell repertoires in COVID-19. This table comes from immunoSEQ multiplex PCR, and its TCRdb copy is limited to in-frame clones, with some not included. The repertoire has more than 250,000 clones, roughly 91% of them found once; the top ten carry 1%. The sample consisted of peripheral blood. These receptors all stem from a man aged 45 to 65 with active or convalescent COVID-19.

V usage is TRBV2 and J usage is TRBJ2-5, with D unresolved. CDR3 size: 13 residues. Looked up from germline, CDR1 is SNHLY and CDR2 is FYNNEI. The V end was cut by 6 bases, the J end by 3 bases, with 11 bases between. CDR3 region: CASREMAEETQYF. The CDR3 nucleotides are TGTGCCAGCAGGGAGATGGCCGAAGAGACCCAGTACTTC.

The chain recombines TRBV2 with TRBJ1-5; tentative D call: TRBD1 (6 bases). Trimming stripped 7 bases from V and 3 bases from J, with 10 bases between. The CDR3 is 13 amino acids. Germline V gene sequence: CDR1 SNHLY, CDR2 FYNNEI. The CDR3 DNA reads TGTGCCAGCAACGCAGGGGCCAATCAGCCCCAGCATTTT. Its protein product is CASNAGANQPQHF.

The chain employs TRBV19 and TRBJ1-2; no clear D gene. This CDR3 is 13 amino acids long. The germline V gene has CDR1 LNHDA and CDR2 SQIVND (reference sequence). Between the trimmed V and J ends, which lost 4 bases and 7 bases, there was a span of 13 bases. The DNA of the CDR3 is TGTGCCAGTAGTAGGCAGGTAGGATCTGGCTACACCTTC. It encodes CASSRQVGSGYTF.

The chain links TRBV28 to TRBJ2-5; 7 nucleotides align to TRBD1. Germline trimming cut 6 bases from V and 4 bases from J; bases unmatched to any gene: 8. The germline gives CDR1 MDHEN, CDR2 SYDVKM. This CDR3 comprises 14 residues. The CDR3 here is CASRLGGTRETQYF. For the CDR3, the DNA is TGTGCCAGCAGATTAGGGGGCACAAGAGAGACCCAGTACTTC. The full variable domain, in which reference TRBV28 and TRBJ2-5 provide the parts outside the CDR3, is DVKVTQSSRYLVKRTGEKVFLECVQDMDHENMFWYRQDPGLGLRLIYFSYDVKMKEKGDIPEGYSVSREKKERFSLILESASTNQTSMYLCASRLGGTRETQYFGPGTRLLVL.

This clone was recorded a few times. The CDR3 reads CASSLTGRYEKLFF. CDR3 nucleotides: TGTGCCAGCAGTTTGACAGGACGATATGAAAAACTGTTTTTT. The chain links TRBV28 to TRBJ1-4, with a tentative D call TRBD1 (6 bases). Germline assignment: CDR1 MDHEN and CDR2 SYDVKM. Deletions cut 3 bases from V and 6 bases from J, with 11 bases between. The CDR3 runs to 14 residues.